This TCR beta chain was captured in a study of beta chain features in type 1 diabetes listed by TCRdb under 2018. Regarding the research as a whole: No differences in mean age, gender distribution, total cell number or subset yield were found between patients and healthy donors. In the study, TCRB repertoires of sorted circulating CD4+ T cell subsets from recently diagnosed type 1 diabetes patients were compared with those of matched healthy donors. Naive and central memory subsets were obtained from all 30 or so donors, but regulatory and stem cell-like memory subsets were isolated from only 8 patients and about 8 healthy donors. A total of 90 million to 120 million sorted cells were examined across all samples, and a strong correlation was observed between cell number per subset and RNA yield. Results the study describes overall, beyond this receptor: Naive, central memory and regulatory TCRB repertoires appeared more similar among patients than among healthy donors. Because cDNA was sequenced instead of genomic DNA, activated cells with high expression could be over-represented, although the groups did not differ in activation or CD3 levels. In all four CD4+ subsets, TCRB CDR3 length was moderately but significantly shorter in type 1 diabetes patients. Because small numbers of individuals were included in the HLA sub-analyses, any influence of HLA type on TCRB rearrangement was left unresolved. Patients with type 1 diabetes made fewer insertions and deleted more nucleotides at VDJ recombination sites, implying thymic rearrangement abnormalities. Shorter templates might have been favored by PCR, but patient and control samples were amplified and corrected together, so both groups would have been affected equally by any skew.

Comments on this clone: Its binding antigen is unknown. One base away there is no much larger clone; base qualities are not given.

Reading from cysteine to phenylalanine, the CDR3 counts 15 amino acids. Only the CDR3 part of the read is kept: 45 bases, read in frame from the first base. CDR1 and CDR2 are read off the germline V gene as MGHRA and YSYEKL. Trimming costs V 3 bases and J 4 bases, and their ends lie 15 bases apart. All of the isolated RNA was reverse transcribed with the High Capacity cDNA Reverse Transcription Kit, so expressed TCRB transcripts were sequenced. Deep immunoSEQ sequencing was applied to naive, central memory and regulatory T cell samples, giving an average of approximately 4 million total reads per sample. Sorted cells were lysed in RLT buffer, and RNA was extracted using DNase-treated RNeasy Micro or Mini kits according to cell number. To prevent cross-contamination, each cell subset was processed individually, whereas patient and healthy donor samples were processed jointly. Using the immunoSEQ multiplex PCR, TCRB sequences were amplified from cDNA into 87-bp fragments spanning the CDR3 region. The amplicons were sequenced using the Illumina HiSeq platform. The source study handled its data this way. Synthetic template baselines were used to correct PCR bias computationally, reads within Hamming distance 2 were collapsed together, and singletons that could not be merged were discarded. Reads were aligned against IMGT so that V, D and J genes, CDR3 length and insertions or deletions at six rearrangement sites could be assigned. Within each subset, clonotype counts were normalized to sorted cell number, after which true diversity and Gini coefficients were computed with the tcR R package. Repertoire sharing was quantified using the overlap coefficient calculated on TCRB nucleotide sequences. Out-of-frame TCRB sequences from naive cells were analyzed to stand in for the pre-selection repertoire. TCRdb obtained this table from immuneACCESS and retained in-frame rearrangements with V and J assigned. These tables miss some clones; where compared with another copy, unresolved V genes account for less than half of the shortfall, and the remainder is unexplained. V and J calls and clone size follow that table, whereas D and trimming were derived from the DNA. This sample comprises hundreds of thousands of clones, about 14% of them detected only once. Jointly, the top ten make up approximately 0.093% of the sample.

A single peripheral blood draw of around 0.11 L on average was collected from each donor into heparinised tubes. A BD FACSAria II was used to sort naive, central memory, regulatory and stem cell-like memory CD4+ T cells with a panel that included CD45RO, CCR7, CD25, CD127, CD95 and CD27. Every sorted population had a purity above 95%. PBMCs were separated immediately by Lymphoprep density gradient centrifugation and were stained directly, without being cultured. So that batch effects would be minimized, each experiment stained and sorted samples in pairs, pairing one healthy donor with one patient.

This receptor chain uses TRBV4-1 and TRBJ2-5, with no confidently assigned D gene. The sequence was collected from a man aged 18-30 years in good health. What was sequenced was naive CD4+ T cells from blood. The sample's cell subset or site label, in plain terms: true naive CD4+ T cells. Here the CDR3 is given as CASSQVRKVGETQYF. The nucleotides read TGCGCCAGCAGCCAGGTCCGAAAGGTGGGAGAGACCCAGTACTTC.